Below are 6 T cell receptor beta chains sequenced from a single sample in a study of T cell changes during pregnancy in multiple sclerosis. Clones were sequenced by immunoSEQ multiplex PCR, and TCRdb holds only the in-frame ones, with some missing. The sample carries about 89,000 clones, about 91% recorded once. The sample here was peripheral blood, taken after pregnancy. The receptors were gathered from a female donor in good health, enrolled as a control in a pregnancy study.

This clone was observed once. The chain has TRBV2 and TRBJ1-2, with D possibly being TRBD1 (6 bases). The CDR3 covers 12 residues. Trimming pared 4 bases from V and 7 bases from J, leaving 10 bases between. CDR1 and CDR2 from the germline V gene are SNHLY and FYNNEI. The DNA for the CDR3 is TGTGCCAGCAGTGCAGGGGTTGGTGGCTACACCTTC. It is translated as CASSAGVGGYTF.

V gene TRBV5-6 combines with J gene TRBJ2-5, with D possibly being TRBD2 (5 bases). Germline CDR1 and CDR2: SGHDT and YYEEEE. This CDR3 spans 15 amino acids. V shed 2 bases and J shed 5 bases, with 16 bases lying between them. CDR3 bases: TGTGCCAGCAGCTTTCTCCGTAGCAGGAGGGAGACCCAGTACTTC. As protein: CASSFLRSRRETQYF.

This chain uses TRBV5-4 with TRBJ2-1, with a tentative D call TRBD1 (5 bases). Between the trimmed V and J ends, which lost 5 bases and 1 base, there was a span of 16 bases. Germline CDR1 is SGHNT and CDR2 is YYREEE (reference sequence). The CDR3 runs to 16 residues. The CDR3 DNA sequence: TGTGCCAGCAGTGCTCAGGGTTACGGGTCCTACAATGAGCAGTTCTTC. Amino acid sequence: CASSAQGYGSYNEQFF.

The V and J genes are TRBV5-4 and TRBJ2-2; tentatively, D is TRBD2 (7 bases). The CDR3 is 13 amino acids. Trimming shortened V by 6 bases and J by 5 bases, and 11 bases separated the two germline ends. Germline V gives CDR1 SGHNT, CDR2 YYREEE (reference sequence). This chain's CDR3 is CASNGGLTGELFF. CDR3 in DNA: TGTGCCAGCAACGGGGGGCTGACCGGGGAGCTGTTTTTT.

The chain uses TRBV9 and TRBJ1-2; the D is unclear. The CDR3 loop spans 16 amino acids. Germline assignment: CDR1 SGDLS and CDR2 YYNGEE. V lost 4 bases to trimming and J lost 5 bases, with 21 bases between them. The CDR3 bases are TGTGCCAGCAGCTCTAACGTAGACGAGGTTAGGTATGGCTACACCTTC. It specifies CASSSNVDEVRYGYTF.

This chain joins TRBV7-9 and TRBJ2-3, with TRBD1 as a possible D gene (5 bases). The CDR3 consists of 12 residues. CDR1 SEHNR and CDR2 FQNEAQ come from the germline V gene (reference sequence). V was cut by 1 base and J by 14 bases, with 13 bases left in between. DNA for the CDR3: TGTGCCAGCAGCTTAGAGGCCAGGGTTTCGTATTTT. This translates into CASSLEARVSYF.